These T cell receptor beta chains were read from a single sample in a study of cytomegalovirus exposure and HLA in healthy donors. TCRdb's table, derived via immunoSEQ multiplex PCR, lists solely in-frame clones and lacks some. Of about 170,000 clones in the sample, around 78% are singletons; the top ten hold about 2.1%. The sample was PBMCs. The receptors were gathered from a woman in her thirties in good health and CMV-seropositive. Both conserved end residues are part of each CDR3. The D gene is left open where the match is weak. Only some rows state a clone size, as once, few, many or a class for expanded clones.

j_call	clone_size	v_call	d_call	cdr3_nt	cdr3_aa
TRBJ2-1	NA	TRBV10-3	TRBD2	TGTGCCACCTCCGGACTAGCGGGGGACAATGAGCAGTTCTTC	CATSGLAGDNEQFF
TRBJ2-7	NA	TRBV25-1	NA	TGTGCCAGCAGTGGCAACCCACCACGGGAGCAGTACTTC	CASSGNPPREQYF
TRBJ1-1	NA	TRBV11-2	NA	TGTGCCAGCAGCTTTATGATCGGGAACACTGAAGCTTTCTTT	CASSFMIGNTEAFF
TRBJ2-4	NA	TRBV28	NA	TGTGCCAGTTCCAAACTCAACGGAGCCAAAAACATTCAGTACTTC	CASSKLNGAKNIQYF
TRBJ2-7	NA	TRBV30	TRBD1	TGTGCCTGGAGAGTTTTAGGACAGGGCAACTACGAGCAGTACTTC	CAWRVLGQGNYEQYF
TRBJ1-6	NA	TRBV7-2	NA	TGTGCCAGCAGCTTAGATCAGGGGAGAAATTCACCCCTCCACTTT	CASSLDQGRNSPLHF
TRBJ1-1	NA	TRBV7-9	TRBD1	TGTGCCAGCAGCTTAGTCTCGGGTATGGGGACAGGGAAAGCTTTCTTT	CASSLVSGMGTGKAFF
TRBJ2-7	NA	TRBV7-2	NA	TGTGCCAGCAGCTTAGCCTGGAGCGACGAGCAGTACTTC	CASSLAWSDEQYF
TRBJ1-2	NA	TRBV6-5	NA	TGTGCCAGCAGTTACTCATCTAGTGGGTTGAATGGCTACACCTTC	CASSYSSSGLNGYTF
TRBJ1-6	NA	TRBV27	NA	TGTGCCAGTACCCCGGACAGAGATAATTCACCCCTCCACTTT	CASTPDRDNSPLHF
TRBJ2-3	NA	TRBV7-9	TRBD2	TGTGCCAGCAGCCGGGCGGGGGGCCAGACAGATACGCAGTATTTT	CASSRAGGQTDTQYF
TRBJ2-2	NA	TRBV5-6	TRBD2	TGTGCCAGCAGCCCCCCTAGCGGGGCGAACACCGGGGAGCTGTTTTTT	CASSPPSGANTGELFF
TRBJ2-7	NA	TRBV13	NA	TGTGCCAGCAGCTTATCAGGAACCAACTACGAGCAGTACTTC	CASSLSGTNYEQYF
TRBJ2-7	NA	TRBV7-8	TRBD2	TGTGCCAGCAGCGCGGGACTAGCGGGAGGTTACGAGCAGTACTTC	CASSAGLAGGYEQYF
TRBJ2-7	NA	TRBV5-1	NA	TGCGCCAGCAGCCGGGAAGGGTTTGGGTACGAGCAGTACTTC	CASSREGFGYEQYF
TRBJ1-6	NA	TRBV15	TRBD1	TGTGCCACCAGCAGAGATGTCGGGACAGTTTACTTT	CATSRDVGTVYF
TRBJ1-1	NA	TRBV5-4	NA	TGTGCCAGCAGCCTCCTGACAGGGAACACTGAAGCTTTCTTT	CASSLLTGNTEAFF
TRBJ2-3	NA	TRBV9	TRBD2	TGTGCCAGCAGCACAGGGACTAGCGGCTACACAGATACGCAGTATTTT	CASSTGTSGYTDTQYF
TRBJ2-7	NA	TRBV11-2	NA	TGTGCCAGCAGCTTACAGGAATCCTACGAGCAGTACTTC	CASSLQESYEQYF
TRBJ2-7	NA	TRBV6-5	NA	TGTGCCAGCAGTTACTCTGGAGGGTCAAGCGAGCAGTACTTC	CASSYSGGSSEQYF
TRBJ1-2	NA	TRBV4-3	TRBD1	TGCGCCAGCAGCCCGGACAGGGCTAACTATGGCTACACCTTC	CASSPDRANYGYTF
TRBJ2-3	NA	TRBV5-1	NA	TGCGCCAGCAGCTTGGTGGCAGGGGCCCAATTACTGACAGATACGCAGTATTTT	CASSLVAGAQLLTDTQYF
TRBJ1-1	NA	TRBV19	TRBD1	TGTGCCAGTAGTATGACAGGGAGTAGCACTGAAGCTTTCTTT	CASSMTGSSTEAFF
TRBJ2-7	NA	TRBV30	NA	TGTGCCTGGAGTGTACTGGAGAACGGCGAGCAGTACTTC	CAWSVLENGEQYF
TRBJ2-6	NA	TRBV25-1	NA	TGTGCCAGCGAGGCTGGGGCCAACGTCCTGACTTTC	CASEAGANVLTF
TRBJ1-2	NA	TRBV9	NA	TGTGCCAGCAGCGTGGGGGGGAGACAGCACTATGGCTACACCTTC	CASSVGGRQHYGYTF
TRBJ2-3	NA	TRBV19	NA	TGTGCCAGTAGTACCTCCTTCGGGGGAGGAGGCACAGATACGCAGTATTTT	CASSTSFGGGGTDTQYF
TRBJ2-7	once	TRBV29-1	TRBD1	TGCAGCGTTGAGGCCCGTCGCACAGGGGTCTACGAGCAGTACTTC	CSVEARRTGVYEQYF
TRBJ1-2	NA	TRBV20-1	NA	TGCAGTGCTACTCCTAGCTATGGCTACACCTTC	CSATPSYGYTF
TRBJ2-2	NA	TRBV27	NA	TGTGCCAGCAGTTCCACTTACAGGGCGAACACCGGGGAGCTGTTTTTT	CASSSTYRANTGELFF
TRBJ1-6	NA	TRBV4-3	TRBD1	TGCGCCAGCAGCCAAGATCCGGGACAGGGATGGGGCTCCTATAATTCACCCCTCCACTTT	CASSQDPGQGWGSYNSPLHF
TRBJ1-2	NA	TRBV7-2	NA	TGTGCCAGCAGCGAGGGACTAACGGGCGATGGCTACACCTTC	CASSEGLTGDGYTF
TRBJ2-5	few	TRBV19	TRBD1	TGTGCCAGTACCAACGTGTCCGGACAGGGGCTTGAGACCCAGTACTTC	CASTNVSGQGLETQYF
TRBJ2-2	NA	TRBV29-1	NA	TGCAGCGTTACCGAGACTAGATTCACCGGGGAGCTGTTTTTT	CSVTETRFTGELFF